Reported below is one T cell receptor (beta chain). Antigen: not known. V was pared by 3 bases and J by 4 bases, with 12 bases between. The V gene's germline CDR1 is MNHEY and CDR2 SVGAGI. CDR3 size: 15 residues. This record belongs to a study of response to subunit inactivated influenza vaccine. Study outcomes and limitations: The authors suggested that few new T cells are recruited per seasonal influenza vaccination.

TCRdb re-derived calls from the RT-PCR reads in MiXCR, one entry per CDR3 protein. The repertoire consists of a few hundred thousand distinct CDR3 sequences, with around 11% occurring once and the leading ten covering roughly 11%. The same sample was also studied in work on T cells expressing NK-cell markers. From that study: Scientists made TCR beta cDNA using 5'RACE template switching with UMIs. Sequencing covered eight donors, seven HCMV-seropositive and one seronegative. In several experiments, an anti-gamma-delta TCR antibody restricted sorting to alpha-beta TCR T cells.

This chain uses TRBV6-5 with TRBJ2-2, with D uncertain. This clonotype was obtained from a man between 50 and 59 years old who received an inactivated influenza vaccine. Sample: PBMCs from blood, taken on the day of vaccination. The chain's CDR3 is CASSYYEVPTGELFF. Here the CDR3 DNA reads TGTGCCAGCAGTTATTACGAGGTTCCCACCGGGGAGCTGTTTTTT.